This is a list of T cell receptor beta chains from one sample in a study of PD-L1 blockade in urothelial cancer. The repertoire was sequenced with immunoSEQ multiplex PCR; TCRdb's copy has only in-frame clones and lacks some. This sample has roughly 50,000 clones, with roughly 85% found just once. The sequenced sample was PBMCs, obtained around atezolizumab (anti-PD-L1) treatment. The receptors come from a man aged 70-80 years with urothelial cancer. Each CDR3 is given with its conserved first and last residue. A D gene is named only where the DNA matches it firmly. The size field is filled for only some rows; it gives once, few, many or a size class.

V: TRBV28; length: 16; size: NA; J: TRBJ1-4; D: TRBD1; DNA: TGTGCCAGCAGTTCCTCCGGGACAGCTCAAATGAGGAAACTGTTTTTT; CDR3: CASSSSGTAQMRKLFF
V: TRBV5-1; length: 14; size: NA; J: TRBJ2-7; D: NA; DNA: TGCGCCAGCAGCCCGGAGGGCCTAACCTACGAGCAGTACTTC; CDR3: CASSPEGLTYEQYF
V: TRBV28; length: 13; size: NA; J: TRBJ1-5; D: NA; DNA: TGTGCCAGCACGGACGGGGGCAATCAGCCCCAGCATTTT; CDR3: CASTDGGNQPQHF
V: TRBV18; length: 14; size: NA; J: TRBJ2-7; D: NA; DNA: TGTGCCAGCTCACTTACTCAGGGTTCCTACGAGCAGTACTTC; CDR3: CASSLTQGSYEQYF
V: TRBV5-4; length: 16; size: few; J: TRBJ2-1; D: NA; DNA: TGTGCCAGCAGCTCGGGCCACGGGAGCTCCTACAATGAGCAGTTCTTC; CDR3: CASSSGHGSSYNEQFF
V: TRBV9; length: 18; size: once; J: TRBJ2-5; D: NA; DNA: TGTGCCAGCAGCGTACCTGAGGCTGGGACGGGAGTACAAGAGACCCAGTACTTC; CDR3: CASSVPEAGTGVQETQYF
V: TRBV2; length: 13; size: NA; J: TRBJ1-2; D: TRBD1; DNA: TGTGCCAGCACCCGGGACAGGAACTATGGCTACACCTTC; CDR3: CASTRDRNYGYTF
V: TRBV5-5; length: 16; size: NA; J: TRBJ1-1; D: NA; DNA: TGTGCCAGCAGCTTGGGGGTTTTGGGGGCGGACACTGAAGCTTTCTTT; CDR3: CASSLGVLGADTEAFF
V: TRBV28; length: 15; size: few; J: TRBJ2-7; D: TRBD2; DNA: TGTGCCAGCAGACTCCTAGCGGGAGAGGCCTACGAGCAGTACTTC; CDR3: CASRLLAGEAYEQYF
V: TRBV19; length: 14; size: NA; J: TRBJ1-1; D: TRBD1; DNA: TGTGCCAGCGCTGCCGGGACAGGGCGGACTGAAGCTTTCTTT; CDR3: CASAAGTGRTEAFF
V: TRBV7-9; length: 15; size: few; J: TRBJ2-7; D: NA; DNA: TGTGCCAGCAGCTTGGGGGACGGGGGATTGGAGGAGCAGTACTTC; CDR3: CASSLGDGGLEEQYF
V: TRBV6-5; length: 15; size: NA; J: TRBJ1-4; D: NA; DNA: TGTGCCAGCAGTCCGAGGGCCTGGAAGGATGAAAAACTGTTTTTT; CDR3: CASSPRAWKDEKLFF
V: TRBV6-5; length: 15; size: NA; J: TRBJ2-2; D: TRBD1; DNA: TGTGCCAGCAGGGACAGGGACAGGGACACCGGGGAGCTGTTTTTT; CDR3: CASRDRDRDTGELFF
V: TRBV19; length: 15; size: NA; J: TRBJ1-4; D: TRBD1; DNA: TGTGCCAGTAGTATGGGACAGGGGTTTGATGAAAAACTGTTTTTT; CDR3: CASSMGQGFDEKLFF
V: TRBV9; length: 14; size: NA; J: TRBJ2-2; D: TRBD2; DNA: TGTGCCAGCAGCGTAGCGGGAGGTTCCGGGGAGCTGTTTTTT; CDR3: CASSVAGGSGELFF
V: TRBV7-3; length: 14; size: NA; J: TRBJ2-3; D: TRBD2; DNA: TGTGCCAGCAGCCCCAGCGGGAACCACAGATACGCGTATTTT; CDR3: CASSPSGNHRYAYF
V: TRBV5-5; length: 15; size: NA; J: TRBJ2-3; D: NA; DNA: TGTGCCAGCAACCCAGGACAGACGGACACAGATACGCAGTATTTT; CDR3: CASNPGQTDTDTQYF
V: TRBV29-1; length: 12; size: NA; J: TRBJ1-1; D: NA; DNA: TGCAGCGTTGACAGGGGTTACACTGAAGCTTTCTTT; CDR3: CSVDRGYTEAFF
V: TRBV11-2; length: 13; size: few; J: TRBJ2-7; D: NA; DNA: TGTGCCAGCAGCTTACAGGAATCCTACGAGCAGTACTTC; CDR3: CASSLQESYEQYF
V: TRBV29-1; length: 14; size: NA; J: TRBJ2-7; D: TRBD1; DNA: TGCAGCGTTGGAGGGGGCTATGAAGGGTACGAGCAGTACTTC; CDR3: CSVGGGYEGYEQYF
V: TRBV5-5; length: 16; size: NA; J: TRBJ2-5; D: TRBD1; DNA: TGTGCCAGCACCCAGATCCGGGCAGGGGGCCTAGAGACCCAGTACTTC; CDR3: CASTQIRAGGLETQYF
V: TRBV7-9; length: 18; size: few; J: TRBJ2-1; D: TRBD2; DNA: TGTGCCAGCAGCTCCGCAAAAACTAGCGGGATAACCTACAATGAGCAGTTCTTC; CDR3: CASSSAKTSGITYNEQFF
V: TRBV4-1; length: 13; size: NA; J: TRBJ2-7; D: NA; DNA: TGCGCCAGCGGGGGCGGGAGACCCTACGAGCAGTACTTC; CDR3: CASGGGRPYEQYF
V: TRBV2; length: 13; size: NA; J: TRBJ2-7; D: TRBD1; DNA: TGTGCCAGCAGTGCTGGGACAGTCTACGAGCAGTACTTC; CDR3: CASSAGTVYEQYF
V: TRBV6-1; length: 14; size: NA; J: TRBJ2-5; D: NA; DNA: TGTGCCAGCAGTGAAGCCGGGGGGCGGGAGACCCAGTACTTC; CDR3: CASSEAGGRETQYF
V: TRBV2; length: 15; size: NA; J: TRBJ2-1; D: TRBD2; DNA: TGTGCCAGCAGGGGACTAGCGGGAGGGAGCAATGAGCAGTTCTTC; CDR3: CASRGLAGGSNEQFF
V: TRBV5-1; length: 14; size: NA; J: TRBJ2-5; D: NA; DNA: TGCGCCAGCAGCCTCGGGTTTCAACAAGAGACCCAGTACTTC; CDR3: CASSLGFQQETQYF
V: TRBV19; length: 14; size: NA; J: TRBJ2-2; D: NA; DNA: TGTGCCAGTAACGCTCAGGCTAACACCGGGGAGCTGTTTTTT; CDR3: CASNAQANTGELFF
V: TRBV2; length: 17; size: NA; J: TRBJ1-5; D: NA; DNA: TGTGCCAGCGGAACACCCTCCAAGGGGTATAGCAATCAGCCCCAGCATTTT; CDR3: CASGTPSKGYSNQPQHF
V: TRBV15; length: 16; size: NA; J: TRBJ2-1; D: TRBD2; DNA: TGTGCCACCAGCAGCAGGACTAGCGGGAGCGGAGCTGAGCAGTTCTTC; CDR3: CATSSRTSGSGAEQFF
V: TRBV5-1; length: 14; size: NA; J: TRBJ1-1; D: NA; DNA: TGCGCCAGCAGCTGGGGGACTGGGAACACTGAAGCTTTCTTT; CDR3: CASSWGTGNTEAFF
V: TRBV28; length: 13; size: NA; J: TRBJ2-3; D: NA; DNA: TGTGCCAGCAATCTGGGGATGGACAGATACGCGTATTTT; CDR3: CASNLGMDRYAYF
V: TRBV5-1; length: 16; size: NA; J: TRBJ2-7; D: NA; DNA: TGCGCCAGTACCACCTCACCGGTGACAGGAGCCTACGAGCAGTACTTC; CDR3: CASTTSPVTGAYEQYF
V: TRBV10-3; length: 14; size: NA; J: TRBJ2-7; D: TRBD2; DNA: TGTGCCATCGGTAGCGGGAGGGCCACGAGCGAGCAGTACTTC; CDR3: CAIGSGRATSEQYF
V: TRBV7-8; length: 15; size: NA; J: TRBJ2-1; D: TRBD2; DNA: TGTGCCAGCAGTCCACTAGCGGGAGCTGGAAATGAGCAGTTCTTC; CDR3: CASSPLAGAGNEQFF
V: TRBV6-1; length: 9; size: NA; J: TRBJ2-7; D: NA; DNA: TGTGCCGGACAAAGGGAGCAGTACTTC; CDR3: CAGQREQYF
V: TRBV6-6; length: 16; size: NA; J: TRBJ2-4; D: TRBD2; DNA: TGTGCCAGCAGTACCAAGCGGGAGGTTCTAAAAAACATTCAGTACTTC; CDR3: CASSTKREVLKNIQYF
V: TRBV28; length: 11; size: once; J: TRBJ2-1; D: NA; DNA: TGTGCCAGCTGCTACGCCCATGAGCAGTTCTTC; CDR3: CASCYAHEQFF
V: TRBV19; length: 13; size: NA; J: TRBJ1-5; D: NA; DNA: TGTGCCAGTAGTATGGGGCTAAATCAGCCCCAGCATTTT; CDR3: CASSMGLNQPQHF
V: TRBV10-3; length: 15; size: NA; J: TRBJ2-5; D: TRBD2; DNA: TGTGCCACTAAGGGGACTAGCGGGAGTGGGGAGACCCAGTACTTC; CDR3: CATKGTSGSGETQYF
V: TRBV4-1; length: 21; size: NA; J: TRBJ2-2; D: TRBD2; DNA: TGCGCCAGCAGCCAAGGCTCGTATCGGCTAGCGGGAGTCCCGAACACCGGGGAGCTGTTTTTT; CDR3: CASSQGSYRLAGVPNTGELFF
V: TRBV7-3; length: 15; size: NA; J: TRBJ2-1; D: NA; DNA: TGTGCCAGCAGCTTAAGTGGGACACGCTACAATGAGCAGTTCTTC; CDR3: CASSLSGTRYNEQFF
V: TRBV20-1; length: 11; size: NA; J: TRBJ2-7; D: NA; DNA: TGCAGTGCCAAAGATCTATACGAGCAGTACTTC; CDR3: CSAKDLYEQYF
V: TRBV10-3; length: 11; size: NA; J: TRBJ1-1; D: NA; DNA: TGTGCCATCAGGGACAGTTATGAAGCTTTCTTT; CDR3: CAIRDSYEAFF
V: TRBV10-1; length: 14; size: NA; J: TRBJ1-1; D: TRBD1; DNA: TGCGCCAGCAGGCGACAGGGGGCTGACACTGAAGCTTTCTTT; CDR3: CASRRQGADTEAFF
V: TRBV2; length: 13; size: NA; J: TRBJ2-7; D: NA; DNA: TGTGCCAGCAGAGAGGACAGAGACTACGAGCAGTACTTC; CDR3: CASREDRDYEQYF
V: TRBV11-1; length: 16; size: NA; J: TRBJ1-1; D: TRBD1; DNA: TGTGCCAGCAGCTCTCCCGGGACAGGGATGAACACTGAAGCTTTCTTT; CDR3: CASSSPGTGMNTEAFF
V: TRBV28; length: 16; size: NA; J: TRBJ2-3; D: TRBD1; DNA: TGTGCCAGCAGTCCCGTCCCCGGGACAGGGGGAGGATACGCGTATTTT; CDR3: CASSPVPGTGGGYAYF
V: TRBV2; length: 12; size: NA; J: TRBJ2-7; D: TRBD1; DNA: TGTGCCAGCGGGACAGGTTTCCACGAGCAGTACTTC; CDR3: CASGTGFHEQYF
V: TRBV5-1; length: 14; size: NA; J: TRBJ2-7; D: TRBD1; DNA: TGCGCCAGCAGCTTACAGGGGGCTAGCCACGAGCAGTACTTC; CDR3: CASSLQGASHEQYF
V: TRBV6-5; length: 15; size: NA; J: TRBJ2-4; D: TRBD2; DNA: TGTGCCAGCAGTCCGGGGACTAGCGGCAAAAACATTCAGTACTTC; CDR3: CASSPGTSGKNIQYF
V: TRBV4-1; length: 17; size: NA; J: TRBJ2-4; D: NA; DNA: TGCGCCAGCAGCCAAGAACCGTCCAGGGGACCAAAAAACATTCAGTACTTC; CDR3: CASSQEPSRGPKNIQYF
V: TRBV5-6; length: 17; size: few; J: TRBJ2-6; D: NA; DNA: TGTGCCAGCAGCTTTTTACAGGGTGATCCTGGGGCCAACGTCCTGACTTTC; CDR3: CASSFLQGDPGANVLTF
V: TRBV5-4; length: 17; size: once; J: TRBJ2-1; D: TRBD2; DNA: TGTGCCAGCAGCCCGACTAGCGGGAGGGGGGATTACAATGAGCAGTTCTTC; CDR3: CASSPTSGRGDYNEQFF